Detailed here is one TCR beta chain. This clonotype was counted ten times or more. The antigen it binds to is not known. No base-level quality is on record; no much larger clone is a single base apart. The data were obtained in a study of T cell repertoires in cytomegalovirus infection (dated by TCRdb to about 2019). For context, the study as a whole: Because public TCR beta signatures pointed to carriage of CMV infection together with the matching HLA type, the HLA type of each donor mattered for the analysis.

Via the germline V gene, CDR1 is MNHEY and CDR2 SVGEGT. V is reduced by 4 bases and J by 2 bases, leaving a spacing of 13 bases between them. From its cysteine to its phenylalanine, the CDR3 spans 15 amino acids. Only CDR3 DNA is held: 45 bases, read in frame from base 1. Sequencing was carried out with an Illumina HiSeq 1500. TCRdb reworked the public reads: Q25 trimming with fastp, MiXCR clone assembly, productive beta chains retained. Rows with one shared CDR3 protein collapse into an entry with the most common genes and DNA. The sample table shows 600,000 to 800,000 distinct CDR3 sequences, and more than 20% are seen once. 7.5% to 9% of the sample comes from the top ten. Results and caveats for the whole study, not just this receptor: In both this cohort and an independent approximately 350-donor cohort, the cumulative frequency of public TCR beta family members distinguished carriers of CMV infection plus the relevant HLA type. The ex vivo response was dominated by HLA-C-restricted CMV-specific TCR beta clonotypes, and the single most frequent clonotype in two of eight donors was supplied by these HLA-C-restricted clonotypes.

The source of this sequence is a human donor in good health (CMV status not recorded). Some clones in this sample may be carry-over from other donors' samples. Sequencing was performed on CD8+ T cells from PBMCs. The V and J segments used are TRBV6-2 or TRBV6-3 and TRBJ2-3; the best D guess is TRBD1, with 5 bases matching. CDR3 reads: CASSFWGRITDTQYF. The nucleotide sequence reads TGTGCCAGCAGTTTCTGGGGCAGAATCACAGATACGCAGTATTTT.